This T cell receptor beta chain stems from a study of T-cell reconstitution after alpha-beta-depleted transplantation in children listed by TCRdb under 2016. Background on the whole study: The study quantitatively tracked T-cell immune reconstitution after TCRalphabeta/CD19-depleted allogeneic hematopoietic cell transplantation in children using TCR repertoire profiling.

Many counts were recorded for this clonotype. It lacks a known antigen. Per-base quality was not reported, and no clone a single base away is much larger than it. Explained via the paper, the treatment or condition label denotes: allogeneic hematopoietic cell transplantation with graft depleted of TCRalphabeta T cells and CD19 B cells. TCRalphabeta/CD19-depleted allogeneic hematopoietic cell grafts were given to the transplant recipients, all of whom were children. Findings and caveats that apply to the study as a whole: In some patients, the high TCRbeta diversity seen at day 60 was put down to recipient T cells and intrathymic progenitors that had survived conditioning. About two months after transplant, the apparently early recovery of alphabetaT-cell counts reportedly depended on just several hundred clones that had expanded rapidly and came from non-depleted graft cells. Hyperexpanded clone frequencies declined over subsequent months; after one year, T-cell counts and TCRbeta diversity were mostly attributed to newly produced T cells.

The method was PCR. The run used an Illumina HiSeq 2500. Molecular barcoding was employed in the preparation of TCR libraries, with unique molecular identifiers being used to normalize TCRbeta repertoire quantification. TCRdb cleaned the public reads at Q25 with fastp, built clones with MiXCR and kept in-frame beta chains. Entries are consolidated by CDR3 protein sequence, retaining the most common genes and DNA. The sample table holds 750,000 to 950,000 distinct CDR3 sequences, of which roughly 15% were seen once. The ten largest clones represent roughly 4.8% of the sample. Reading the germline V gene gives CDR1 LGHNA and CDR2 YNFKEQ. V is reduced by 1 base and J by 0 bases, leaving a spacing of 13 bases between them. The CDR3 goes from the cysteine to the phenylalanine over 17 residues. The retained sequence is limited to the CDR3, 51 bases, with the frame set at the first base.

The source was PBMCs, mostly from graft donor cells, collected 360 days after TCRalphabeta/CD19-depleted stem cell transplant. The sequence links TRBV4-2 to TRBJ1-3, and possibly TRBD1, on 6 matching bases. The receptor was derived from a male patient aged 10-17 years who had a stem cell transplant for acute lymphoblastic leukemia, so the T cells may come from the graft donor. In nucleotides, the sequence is TGTGCCAGCAGCCAAGTCCTAGGACAGTCCTCTGGAAACACCATATATTTT. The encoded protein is CASSQVLGQSSGNTIYF.